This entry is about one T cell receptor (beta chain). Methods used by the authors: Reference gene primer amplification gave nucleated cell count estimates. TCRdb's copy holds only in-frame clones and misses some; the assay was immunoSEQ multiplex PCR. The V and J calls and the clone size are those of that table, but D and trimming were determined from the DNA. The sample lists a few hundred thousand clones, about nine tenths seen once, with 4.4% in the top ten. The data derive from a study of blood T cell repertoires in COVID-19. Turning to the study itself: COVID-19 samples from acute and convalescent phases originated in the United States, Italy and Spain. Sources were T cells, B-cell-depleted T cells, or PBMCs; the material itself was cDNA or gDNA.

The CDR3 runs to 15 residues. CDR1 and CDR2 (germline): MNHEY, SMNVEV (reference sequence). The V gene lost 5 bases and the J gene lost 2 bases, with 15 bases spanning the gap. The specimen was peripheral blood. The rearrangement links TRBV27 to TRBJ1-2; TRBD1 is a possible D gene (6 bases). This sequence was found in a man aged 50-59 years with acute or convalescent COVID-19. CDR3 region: CASSQRLTGNYGYTF. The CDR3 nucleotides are TGTGCCAGCAGTCAGCGATTAACAGGGAACTATGGCTACACCTTC.